Following are 30 T cell receptor beta chains from one sample sequenced in a study of tissue T cells after allogeneic stem cell transplantation. Produced via immunoSEQ multiplex PCR; TCRdb's table is partial and in-frame only. The sample has approximately 50,000 clones; about three quarters are singletons. The sequencing input was sorted cells pooled from one or two spleens. All receptors derive from a pool of C57BL/6 mice in good health.

On this clone itself: The listed genes are named as in mouse. The read ends 1 residue early relative to the CDR3; the germline J gene fills the gap. The V and J genes are TRBV19 and TRBJ2-5; D might be TRBD1 or TRBD2, each matching 5 bases. V was shortened by 5 bases and J by 0 bases, with 10 bases between the two germline ends. Germline CDR1 is FNHDT and CDR2 is SITEND (reference sequence). The CDR3 spans 14 residues. The CDR3 loop reads CASSLRDNQDTQYF. The CDR3 bases that were read are TGTGCCAGCAGCCTCCGGGACAACCAAGACACCCAGTAC.

Worth noting for this clone: Gene names refer to mouse genes. The read gets to within 1 residue of the CDR3 end, and the germline J gene fills in the rest. The chain recombines TRBV1 with TRBJ1-2; D not resolved. Looked up from germline, CDR1 is NSQYPW and CDR2 is LRSPGD (reference sequence). The CDR3 consists of 12 residues. Trimming removed 3 bases from V and 1 base from J, with 3 bases in between. The DNA read from the CDR3 is TGCACCTGCAGTGCCCAAAACTCCGACTACACC. It specifies CTCSAQNSDYT. The whole CDR3 protein reads CTCSAQNSDYTF.

This clone was seen once. Gene names denote mouse genes. The read comes to an end 1 residue before the CDR3 does, leaving the germline J gene to fill in the end. Within the sample, other DNA sequences also encode this same CDR3. The gene calls are TRBV16 and TRBJ2-5; no reliable D call. V was clipped by 1 base and J by 5 bases, with 1 base between them. This CDR3 region has 11 residues. Per germline, CDR1 SGHSA and CDR2 FRNQAP. Incomplete CDR3 DNA: TGTGCAAGCAGCTTAGGAGACACCCAGTAC. As protein: CASSLGDTQY. The entire CDR3 is CASSLGDTQYF.

In regard to this clone: Gene names and germline match the mouse. The sequence runs out 1 residue before the end of the CDR3; the remainder is reconstructed from the germline J gene. The chain couples TRBV13-2 to TRBJ2-2, with 11 bases lining up with TRBD2. The CDR3 consists of 18 residues. Germline CDR1 reads NNHNN; CDR2 reads SYGAGS (reference sequence). V shed 2 bases, J shed 0 bases, and the junction held 6 bases outside the gene matches. The DNA read from the CDR3 is TGTGCCAGCGGTGACCGGGACTGGGGGCGCGCAAACACCGGGCAGCTCTAC. Amino acids: CASGDRDWGRANTGQLY. The full-length CDR3 reads as CASGDRDWGRANTGQLYF.

Points on this clone: Genes and germline come from the mouse. Read coverage stops 1 residue before the CDR3 terminus; the germline J gene supplies the remainder. The V call is TRBV31, the J call TRBJ2-7; 7 nucleotides match TRBD1. CDR1 is GKSSPN, CDR2 SITVG, per germline. With 0 bases clipped from V and 0 bases from J, the junction kept 2 bases outside the gene matches. This CDR3 spans 14 amino acids. The chain's CDR3 is CAWSLQGTSYEQYF. CDR3 DNA (partial): TGTGCCTGGAGTCTACAGGGGACCTCCTATGAACAGTAC. Full variable domain (remainder filled in from reference TRBV31 and TRBJ2-7): AQTIHQWPVAEIKAVGSPLSLGCTIKGKSSPNLYWYWQATGGTLQQLFYSITVGQVESVVQLNLSASRPKDDQFILSTEKLLLSHSGFYLCAWSLQGTSYEQYFGPGTRLTVL.

A remark on this clone: All gene names here are mouse names. The sequence runs out 1 residue before the end of the CDR3; the remainder is reconstructed from the germline J gene. This chain links TRBV13-2 with TRBJ1-6; D is undetermined. TRBJ1-6 is an ORF; its function is uncertain. V lost 5 bases, J lost 3 bases, and 6 bases lay in between. This CDR3 region has 13 residues. Germline V lookup: CDR1 NNHNN, CDR2 SYGAGS (reference sequence). The DNA read from the CDR3 is TGTGCCAGCGGCCTCCTCTATAATTCGCCCCTCTAC. Encoded protein: CASGLLYNSPLY. The complete CDR3 sequence is CASGLLYNSPLYF.

As regards this clone: Gene names refer to mouse genes. The read terminates 1 residue before the CDR3 end, so the remaining end is supplied by the germline J gene. V gene TRBV29 combines with J gene TRBJ1-1, with D tentatively TRBD1 (5 bases). The germline CDR1 and CDR2 sequences are MSHET and SYDVDS. CDR3 length: 14 residues. V gave up 3 bases and J gave up 11 bases, with 19 bases separating them. The sequenced CDR3 bases are TGTGCTAGCAGTTTCCGCAGGGACGGACACAATGTCTTC. Amino acids: CASSFRRDGHNVF. In full, the CDR3 is CASSFRRDGHNVFF.

About this clone itself: Any gene name here is a mouse gene name. The read ends 1 residue shy of where the CDR3 ends; the end is completed using the germline J gene. V gene TRBV2 combines with J gene TRBJ1-2, with a tentative D call TRBD1 (5 bases). Trimming left V 0 bases short and J 3 bases short, with 8 bases between. The CDR3 contains 14 residues. Germline lookup yields CDR1 LGHNA and CDR2 YSYQKL. CDR3 DNA, as far as it was read: TGTGCCAGCAGCCAAGACCAGGGATACTCCGACTACACC. This gives the protein CASSQDQGYSDYT. The full CDR3 sequence reads CASSQDQGYSDYTF. The full variable domain, rest sourced from reference TRBV2 and TRBJ1-2, is DPKIIQKPKYLVAVTGSEKILICEQYLGHNAMYWYRQSAKKPLEFMFSYSYQKLMDNQTASSRFQPQSSKKNHLDLQITALKPDDSATYFCASSQDQGYSDYTFGSGTRLLVI.

Notes on this clone: Here the gene names and germline are mouse. The read ends 1 residue before the CDR3 terminus; that terminus is restored from the germline J gene. The chain carries TRBV1 and TRBJ2-2, with 10 bases lining up with TRBD1. V was pared by 1 base and J by 7 bases, with 6 bases of the junction left unmatched. Germline CDR1 is NSQYPW and CDR2 is LRSPGD (reference sequence). This CDR3 contains 16 residues. Partial CDR3 DNA: TGCACCTGCAGTGCAGTCGGACAGGGGGGAGTCGGGCAGCTCTAC. This encodes CTCSAVGQGGVGQLY. The CDR3 reads in full as CTCSAVGQGGVGQLYF.

With regard to this clone: The gene names given are mouse names. The read stops 1 residue short of the end of the CDR3; the missing end is completed from the germline J gene. V is TRBV13-2 and J is TRBJ2-3; 10 bases align to TRBD2. The CDR3 length is 16 residues. The V gene end was trimmed by 7 bases and the J gene end by 0 bases; junction bases not matched to a gene: 8. Germline V gives CDR1 NNHNN, CDR2 SYGAGS (reference sequence). CDR3 DNA (partial): TGTGCCAGCTCAGGGACTGGGGCTGTTAGTGCAGAAACGCTGTAT. Protein product: CASSGTGAVSAETLY. The full CDR3 reads CASSGTGAVSAETLYF.

A remark on this clone: Any gene name here is a mouse gene name. The CDR3 is cut off 1 residue early in the read; its end comes from the germline J gene. The chain combines TRBV31 with TRBJ2-2; D remains unclear. CDR1 GKSSPN and CDR2 SITVG come from the germline V gene. CDR3 length: 15 amino acids. Trimming stripped 0 bases from V and 0 bases from J, with 8 bases between. The part of the CDR3 DNA that was read is TGTGCCTGGAGTCTAACCGGGTCAAACACCGGGCAGCTCTAC. Amino acids: CAWSLTGSNTGQLY. The whole CDR3 is CAWSLTGSNTGQLYF. Supplemented by reference TRBV31 and TRBJ2-2, the full variable domain reads AQTIHQWPVAEIKAVGSPLSLGCTIKGKSSPNLYWYWQATGGTLQQLFYSITVGQVESVVQLNLSASRPKDDQFILSTEKLLLSHSGFYLCAWSLTGSNTGQLYFGEGSKLTVL.

For this clone: The gene names here belong to mouse. The read stops 1 residue short of the end of the CDR3; the missing end is completed from the germline J gene. The chain couples TRBV12-2 to TRBJ1-2; 11 nucleotides line up with TRBD1. The length of the CDR3 is 14 residues. CDR1 and CDR2 (germline): SGHLS, HYDKME. With V trimmed by 2 bases and J by 2 bases, 0 bases remained unmatched. CDR3 DNA, as far as it was read: TGTGCCAGCTCTCGGGACAGGGGGAACTCCGACTACACC. Residues: CASSRDRGNSDYT. The CDR3 reads in full as CASSRDRGNSDYTF.

Of note for this clone: Gene names denote mouse genes. Sequencing ends 1 residue short of the CDR3 end; the germline J gene provides the rest. The chain employs TRBV15 and TRBJ1-1, with 7 bases lining up with TRBD1. This CDR3 is 14 amino acids long. CDR1 is SGHND and CDR2 is FRSKSL in the germline V gene. The ends lost 6 bases at V and 0 bases at J; junction bases unmatched: 4. CDR3 DNA (partial): TGTGCCAGCAGCGCCGGGACAGCAAACACAGAAGTCTTC. Protein: CASSAGTANTEVF. The full CDR3 protein is CASSAGTANTEVFF. Using reference TRBV15 and TRBJ1-1 for the parts outside the CDR3, the full variable domain is DAGVTQTPRHEVAEKGQTIILKCEPVSGHNDLFWYRQTKIQGLELLSYFRSKSLMEDGGAFKDRFKAEMLNSSFSTLKIQPTEPKDSAVYLCASSAGTANTEVFFGKGTRLTVV.

Points on this clone: Gene names and germline refer to mouse. This chain's CDR3 is CASSLGSAETLYF. Incomplete CDR3 DNA: TGTGCTAGCAGTCTGGGGAGTGCAGAAACGCTGTAT. The J gene is TRBJ2-3, the V gene TRBV29; perhaps TRBD2 as D (6 bases). The observed sequence ends 1 residue before the CDR3 terminus, with the missing tail filled in from the germline J gene. This CDR3 has 13 amino acids. The ends were cut back, 5 bases at V and 0 bases at J, with 6 bases in the middle. The V gene's germline CDR1 is MSHET and CDR2 SYDVDS. The full variable domain, with the rest looked up from reference TRBV29 and TRBJ2-3, is DMKVTQMPRYLIKRMGENVLLECGQDMSHETMYWYRQDPGLGLQLIYISYDVDSNSEGDIPKGYRVSRKKREHFSLILDSAKTNQTSVYFCASSLGSAETLYFGSGTRLTVL.

As for this clone: Genes and germline are mouse. The read ends 1 residue early relative to the CDR3; the germline J gene fills the gap. This same CDR3 is encoded by further DNA sequences in the sample. This chain connects TRBV13-2 to TRBJ1-4; D remains ambiguous. CDR1 NNHNN and CDR2 SYGAGS come from the germline V gene (reference sequence). CDR3 length: 14 residues. V lost 0 bases and J lost 0, with 3 bases in between. The CDR3 DNA, read in part, is TGTGCCAGCGGTGATGCAGTTTCCAACGAAAGATTATTT. Its translation: CASGDAVSNERLF. The entire CDR3 sequence reads CASGDAVSNERLFF.

As concerns this clone: The gene symbols are mouse symbols. The read falls 1 residue short of the CDR3 end, and the missing part is taken from the germline J gene. The V call is TRBV12-2, the J call TRBJ1-4; D is perhaps TRBD1 (5 bases). The V and J ends lost 2 bases and 1 base respectively, with 7 bases between them. The CDR3 contains 14 residues. Germline V gene data show CDR1 as SGHLS and CDR2 as HYDKME. CDR3 region: CASSPTDSNERLFF. The covered CDR3 bases are TGTGCCAGCTCTCCGACAGATTCCAACGAAAGATTATTT.

This clone was seen only a few times. All gene names here are mouse names. The read finishes 1 residue shy of the CDR3 end, and the germline J gene is used to complete it. The chain employs TRBV31 and TRBJ2-7; TRBD2 matches 8 bases. The CDR3 runs to 14 residues. Germline CDR1 and CDR2: GKSSPN and SITVG. Trimming at V came to 1 base and at J to 0 bases, leaving 2 bases not matched to a gene. The covered CDR3 bases are TGTGCCTGGAGTCCCGACTGGGGCTCCTATGAACAGTAC. Its translation: CAWSPDWGSYEQY. The CDR3 in its entirety is CAWSPDWGSYEQYF.

In its sample, this clone was seen a few times. Gene names are mouse gene names. The read ends 1 residue shy of where the CDR3 ends; the end is completed using the germline J gene. The J gene is TRBJ1-3, the V gene TRBV2, with D possibly being TRBD1 (6 bases). The CDR3 runs 14 residues. Germline loops: CDR1 LGHNA, CDR2 YSYQKL. V lost 0 bases to trimming and J lost 3 bases, with 6 bases between them. This chain's CDR3 is CASSQDRGGNTLYF. CDR3 bases read: TGTGCCAGCAGCCAAGACAGGGGTGGAAATACGCTCTAT.

This clone was seen once. Genes and germline are mouse. The read ends 1 residue before the CDR3 terminus; that terminus is restored from the germline J gene. This chain uses TRBV5 with TRBJ1-6; D unresolved. TRBJ1-6 is an open reading frame, and its role is uncertain. In germline, CDR1 is LGHNA, CDR2 YNLKQL (reference sequence). Between the trimmed V and J ends, which lost 4 bases and 4 bases, there was a span of 5 bases. CDR3 length: 13 residues. This CDR3 is CASSPQYNSPLYF. The covered CDR3 bases are TGTGCCAGCAGCCCCCAGTATAATTCGCCCCTCTAC.

In the case of this clone: Mouse gene names and germline throughout. The read terminates 1 residue before the CDR3 end, so the remaining end is supplied by the germline J gene. This chain joins TRBV1 and TRBJ1-4; tentative D call: TRBD1 (5 bases). The CDR3 is 15 residues long. Germline lookup yields CDR1 NSQYPW and CDR2 LRSPGD (reference sequence). V was cut by 1 base and J by 0 bases, with 6 bases left in between. CDR3 DNA (partial): TGCACCTGCAGTGCAGGAGGGGTTTCCAACGAAAGATTATTT. This translates into CTCSAGGVSNERLF. The whole CDR3 sequence reads CTCSAGGVSNERLFF.

Regarding this clone: The gene symbols are mouse symbols. The read stops 1 residue short of the end of the CDR3; the missing end is completed from the germline J gene. The V and J genes are TRBV12-1 and TRBJ2-2; D gene uncertain. Germline V gene lookup returns CDR1 SGHSN and CDR2 HYEKVE. V lost 1 base and J lost 1, with 6 bases in between. The length of the CDR3 is 14 residues. CDR3 DNA (partial): TGTGCCAGCTCTCTGAACAGAAACACCGGGCAGCTCTAC. This sequence encodes CASSLNRNTGQLY. The full CDR3 sequence reads CASSLNRNTGQLYF.

This clone was detected once. Mouse gene names apply. Read coverage stops 1 residue before the CDR3 terminus; the germline J gene supplies the remainder. The chain couples TRBV2 to TRBJ2-4; TRBD1 might be the D (6 bases). With 6 bases removed from V and 4 bases from J, the gap between germline ends came to 8 bases. Germline CDR1 reads LGHNA; CDR2 reads YSYQKL. The CDR3 extends over 12 amino acids. CDR3 bases read: TGTGCCAGCAGGCGGACAGAAAACACCTTGTAC. This sequence encodes CASRRTENTLY. The whole CDR3 region reads CASRRTENTLYF.

The table lists this clone with a count of one. Here the gene names and germline are mouse. Read sequence stops 1 residue before the CDR3 end, and the germline J gene provides the missing end. This sequence joins TRBV15 and TRBJ2-1; 10 bases agree with TRBD2. Per germline, CDR1 SGHND and CDR2 FRSKSL. The CDR3 has 14 residues. Trimming removed 6 bases from V and 7 bases from J; junction bases left unmatched: 6. Partial CDR3 DNA: TGTGCCAGCAGCTGGGGGGGCGTGGAAGCTGAGCAGTTC. Protein: CASSWGGVEAEQF. The whole CDR3 protein reads CASSWGGVEAEQFF.

This clone was detected only a few times. Germline and genes here are mouse. This specimen includes other DNA sequences encoding the same CDR3. CDR3 bases read: TGTGCCAGCAGTCGACAGAATTCTGGAAATACGCTCTAT. As protein: CASSRQNSGNTLY. The whole CDR3 is CASSRQNSGNTLYF. The chain combines TRBV19 with TRBJ1-3; weak D call: TRBD1 (5 bases). The CDR3 end is not reached by the read, which stops 1 residue before it; the germline J gene fills it in. Trimming cost V 4 bases and J 0 bases, with 8 bases left between them. In germline, CDR1 is FNHDT, CDR2 SITEND (reference sequence). The CDR3 is made up of 14 amino acids. The entire variable domain, with the rest obtained from reference TRBV19 and TRBJ1-3, is as follows: GGIITQTPKFLIGQEGQKLTLKCQQNFNHDTMYWYRQDSGKGLRLIYYSITENDLQKGDLSEGYDASREKKSSFSLTVTSAQKNEMAVFLCASSRQNSGNTLYFGEGSRLIVV.

This clone was seen a single time. Germline and genes here are mouse. The read ends 1 residue shy of where the CDR3 ends; the end is completed using the germline J gene. The gene calls are TRBV3 and TRBJ1-1; TRBD1 agrees at 9 bases. Germline CDR1 is SNHLY and CDR2 is FYNGKV (reference sequence). The junction had 4 bases not matched to a gene; V was cut back by 6 bases and J by 8 bases. The CDR3 contains 12 residues. This CDR3 reads CASRLQGAEVFF. The DNA read from the CDR3 is TGTGCCAGCAGATTACAGGGGGCTGAAGTCTTC.

As for this clone: Genes and germline are mouse. The read is 1 residue too short to cover the CDR3 end, so that end is filled in from the germline J gene. The V call is TRBV20, the J call TRBJ2-5; weak D call: TRBD2 (7 bases). There are 13 residues in the CDR3. CDR1 is GFQATS and CDR2 is STVNSAI in the germline V gene. Trimming removed 3 bases at V and 5 bases at J, with 12 bases between. The sequenced part of the CDR3 DNA is TGTGGTGCTAGCCTTGGGGGGCGAGACACCCAGTAC. Amino acids: CGASLGGRDTQY. The entire CDR3 protein reads CGASLGGRDTQYF.

Points on this clone: Germline and genes here are mouse. The CDR3 extends 1 residue past the end of the read, so its final part is completed from the germline J gene. This sample also contains other DNA sequences that code for the same CDR3. J is TRBJ2-2 and V is TRBV3; TRBD1 matches at 7 bases. The CDR3 totals 16 residues. Losses at the gene ends were 0 bases for V and 0 bases for J; bases not matched to a gene: 1. Germline V gene data show CDR1 as SNHLY and CDR2 as FYNGKV (reference sequence). CDR3 sequence reads: CASSLAGTANTGQLYF. The DNA read from the CDR3 is TGTGCCAGCAGCTTAGCGGGGACAGCAAACACCGGGCAGCTCTAC.

With respect to this clone: Genes and germline come from the mouse. Read coverage stops 1 residue before the CDR3 terminus; the germline J gene supplies the remainder. The V and J genes are TRBV13-2 and TRBJ2-5, with TRBD2 identical over 10 bases. The CDR3 extends over 15 amino acids. Trimming took 1 base from V and 4 from J; bases not matched to a gene: 3. Germline V lookup: CDR1 NNHNN, CDR2 SYGAGS (reference sequence). The CDR3 protein is CASGDPGGAEDTQYF. The sequenced part of the CDR3 DNA is TGTGCCAGCGGTGATCCTGGGGGGGCGGAAGACACCCAGTAC.

In this sample, this clone turned up a few times. Gene names and germline match the mouse. Read coverage stops 1 residue before the CDR3 terminus; the germline J gene supplies the remainder. The gene calls are TRBV13-3 and TRBJ2-7; perhaps TRBD2 as D (7 bases). The V gene's germline CDR1 is NNHDY and CDR2 SYVADS. This CDR3 comprises 14 residues. Trimming left V 0 bases short and J 7 bases short, with 14 bases between. The CDR3 sequence: CASSDAGGGGEQYF. The DNA read from the CDR3 is TGTGCCAGCAGTGATGCTGGGGGCGGGGGCGAACAGTAC.

A remark on this clone: These gene names are mouse names. The read terminates 1 residue before the CDR3 end, so the remaining end is supplied by the germline J gene. The gene calls are TRBV5 and TRBJ1-2; weak D call: TRBD1 (6 bases). V shed 0 bases and J shed 6 bases, with 8 bases lying between them. The CDR3 contains 13 residues. Germline assignment: CDR1 LGHNA and CDR2 YNLKQL (reference sequence). The CDR3 here is CASSQERDTDYTF. Incomplete CDR3 DNA: TGTGCCAGCAGCCAAGAGCGGGACACCGACTACACC.